This TCR beta chain was identified during a study of OX40 agonist ivuxolimab in advanced cancers. Study-wide context: Intravenous ivuxolimab at 0.01 to 10 mg/kg was given to patients every 2 weeks. Three dose-escalation patients had partial responses: one with hepatocellular carcinoma and two with cutaneous melanoma. Whole-study results and caveats: By week 6 at 0.1 to 3.0 mg/kg, blood CD4+ and CD8+ T cells had expanded clonally. The average count of expanded clones was higher among CD8+ T cells than among CD4+.

A note on this clone: What it recognizes is unknown.

The germline V gene has CDR1 SGDLS and CDR2 YYNGEE. V lost 3 bases, J lost 5 bases, and 10 bases stayed unmatched. CDR3 length: 15 amino acids. Generated by immunoSEQ multiplex PCR, the TCRdb table keeps only in-frame clones and is missing some. The sample gives around 94,000 clones, more than 85% of which show up once; 3.4% is in the top ten. The gene calls are TRBV9 and TRBJ2-5; 7 bases are a match to TRBD1. The receptor's source is an adult with an advanced solid tumor such as melanoma, head and neck, liver or kidney cancer. Here the sequenced sample was CD4+ or CD8+ T cells sorted from blood, taken in a trial of the OX40 agonist ivuxolimab. The CDR3 loop reads CASSEGGASLETQYF. The CDR3 region has the DNA TGTGCCAGCAGCGAAGGGGGCGCCAGTCTGGAGACCCAGTACTTC.